The 17 T cell receptor beta chains in this list originate from one sample, sequenced in a study of early T cells in non-severe SARS-CoV-2 infection. TCRdb analysed the 5' RACE reads with MiXCR anew, one entry per CDR3 protein. Of roughly 72,000 distinct CDR3 sequences listed, 9.5% to 15% were seen once; the top ten hold approximately 1%. The sequencing input was whole blood. These TCRs come from an adult who was a healthcare worker with PCR-confirmed SARS-CoV-2 infection or an uninfected control (not recorded which).

The rearrangement uses TRBV28 and TRBJ2-6, with TRBD2 as a possible D gene (5 bases). Between the trimmed V and J ends, which lost 6 bases and 4 bases, there was a span of 13 bases. From germline, CDR1 is MDHEN and CDR2 SYDVKM. The CDR3 consists of 15 residues. The CDR3 loop reads CASRLEGLGANVLTF. CDR3 sequence (DNA): TGTGCCAGCAGACTAGAAGGGCTAGGGGCCAACGTCCTGACTTTC.

This rearrangement joins TRBV28 to TRBJ2-5; 8 nucleotides agree with TRBD2. The germline V gene encodes CDR1 MDHEN and CDR2 SYDVKM. This CDR3 is built from 17 residues. With V trimmed by 5 bases and J by 0 bases, 11 bases remained unmatched. CDR3: CASSPLGAGEHQETQYF. The CDR3 nucleotides read TGTGCCAGCAGTCCCCTGGGAGCGGGGGAGCACCAAGAGACCCAGTACTTC.

V usage is TRBV4-2 and J usage is TRBJ2-2, with D possibly matching TRBD2 (6 bases). Germline loops: CDR1 LGHNA, CDR2 YNFKEQ. The CDR3 consists of 12 residues. Trimming shortened V by 9 bases and J by 8 bases, and 13 bases separated the two germline ends. CDR3: CASTLASGELFF. CDR3 DNA sequence: TGTGCCAGTACCCTAGCGTCGGGGGAGCTGTTTTTT.

Ten or more counts support this clonotype. The J gene is TRBJ2-7, the V gene TRBV7-9; 9 positions agree with TRBD1. The CDR3 covers 14 residues. Germline values: CDR1 SEHNR, CDR2 FQNEAQ (reference sequence). Trimming removed 4 bases from V and 1 base from J; junction bases left unmatched: 2. Here the CDR3 DNA reads TGTGCCAGCAGCTCCGGGACAGGGTCCTACGAGCAGTACTTC. It specifies CASSSGTGSYEQYF. Drawing the rest from reference TRBV7-9 and TRBJ2-7, the complete variable domain is DTGVSQNPRHKITKRGQNVTFRCDPISEHNRLYWYRQTLGQGPEFLTYFQNEAQLEKSRLLSDRFSAERPKGSFSTLEIQRTEQGDSAMYLCASSSGTGSYEQYFGPGTRLTVT.

This clonotype was counted many times. This rearrangement joins TRBV20-1 to TRBJ1-1; D gene uncertain. Germline V gene sequence: CDR1 DFQATT, CDR2 SNEGSKA (reference sequence). V was clipped by 5 bases and J by 4 bases, with 8 bases between them. The CDR3 is 11 residues long. In nucleotides, the CDR3 is TGCAGTGCTCCCATCGGCACTGAAGCTTTCTTT. Protein sequence: CSAPIGTEAFF.

This clonotype was counted at least ten times. V usage is TRBV4-1 and J usage is TRBJ2-1; the match to TRBD2 covers 16 bases. V lost 5 bases, J lost 10 bases, and 11 bases stayed unmatched. Germline V gives CDR1 MGHRA, CDR2 YSYEKL. The CDR3 is made up of 17 amino acids. The CDR3 protein is CASSAFKLGLAGGEQFF. As DNA, the CDR3 is TGCGCCAGCAGCGCATTTAAGTTGGGACTAGCGGGAGGGGAGCAGTTCTTC.

This clonotype appeared many times. V is TRBV6-1 and J is TRBJ2-1; 13 bases map to TRBD2. The CDR3 runs 15 residues. From germline, CDR1 is MNHNS and CDR2 SASEGT. V lost 6 bases to trimming and J lost 8 bases; unmatched junction nucleotides: 7. CDR3 region: CASRQLAGGADEQFF. CDR3 bases: TGTGCCAGCAGACAACTAGCGGGGGGGGCGGATGAGCAGTTCTTC.

This clonotype was observed a few times. The chain couples TRBV7-9 to TRBJ2-1; TRBD1 matches at 8 bases. The CDR3 has 15 residues. The junction had 5 bases not matched to a gene; V was cut back by 6 bases and J by 1 base. The germline gives CDR1 SEHNR, CDR2 FQNEAQ (reference sequence). The CDR3 coding sequence is TGTGCCAGCAGTCCGACAGGGGTTTCCTACAATGAGCAGTTCTTC. It codes for CASSPTGVSYNEQFF.

CDR3 nucleotide sequence: TGCAGTGCGAACACGGGACAGGGGACATTAGAGCAGTACTTC. This gives the protein CSANTGQGTLEQYF. The chain joins TRBV20-1 to TRBJ2-7, with TRBD1 matching 10 bases. CDR3 size: 14 residues. The germline V gene encodes CDR1 DFQATT and CDR2 SNEGSKA (reference sequence). Unmatched junction bases numbered 12, after V lost 6 bases and J lost 7 bases.

The CDR3 protein is CASSLRDRSYEQYF. DNA for the CDR3: TGTGCCAGCAGCTTGAGGGACAGGTCCTACGAGCAGTACTTC. The chain has TRBV7-2 and TRBJ2-7; 8 bases agree with TRBD1. CDR3 size: 14 residues. J gave up 1 base and V 3 bases, and 2 bases lay outside the gene matches. The germline CDR1 and CDR2 sequences are SGHTA and FQGNSA.

The chain recombines TRBV6-2 or TRBV6-3 with TRBJ1-5; D uncertain. The V end was cut by 1 base, the J end by 0 bases, with 1 base between. CDR1 and CDR2 from the germline V gene are MNHEY and SVGEGT. This CDR3 region has 13 residues. CDR3 amino acids: CASSYFSNQPQHF. The DNA for the CDR3 is TGTGCCAGCAGTTACTTTAGCAATCAGCCCCAGCATTTT.

The chain joins TRBV5-4 to TRBJ2-6, with 10 bases lining up with TRBD1. The trim removed 1 base at V and 3 bases at J, leaving 7 bases unmatched. From germline, CDR1 is SGHNT and CDR2 YYREEE (reference sequence). This CDR3 spans 18 amino acids. CDR3 residues: CASSLSGTGDYGANVLTF. The DNA for the CDR3 is TGTGCCAGCAGCTTGAGTGGGACAGGGGACTATGGGGCCAACGTCCTGACTTTC. Supplemented by reference TRBV5-4 and TRBJ2-6, the full variable domain reads ETGVTQSPTHLIKTRGQQVTLRCSSQSGHNTVSWYQQALGQGPQFIFQYYREEENGRGNFPPRFSGLQFPNYSSELNVNALELDDSALYLCASSLSGTGDYGANVLTFGAGSRLTVL.

This clonotype was observed a handful of times. Written as DNA, the CDR3 is TGTGCCTGGAGTAAGGAAAGTGGATCCTATAATTCACCCCTCCACTTT. Translated, it gives CAWSKESGSYNSPLHF. The chain has TRBV30 and TRBJ1-6; D uncertain. CDR3 size: 16 residues. CDR1 GTSNPN and CDR2 SVGIG come from the germline V gene (reference sequence). Deletions cut 2 bases from V and 1 base from J, with 12 bases between.

This clonotype was observed many times. The rearrangement uses TRBV2 and TRBJ2-7; TRBD2 matches at 9 bases. CDR1 and CDR2 from the germline V gene are SNHLY and FYNNEI. The CDR3 is 12 residues long. Losses at the gene ends were 8 bases for V and 2 bases for J; bases not matched to a gene: 1. The CDR3 bases are TGTGCCAGCGCTAGCGGGACCTACGAGCAGTACTTC. Translating it yields CASASGTYEQYF.

V usage is TRBV20-1 and J usage is TRBJ2-7; 11 bases are a match to TRBD1. The CDR3 has 12 residues. The germline CDR1 and CDR2 sequences are DFQATT and SNEGSKA (reference sequence). V was pared by 3 bases and J by 6 bases, with 1 base of the junction left unmatched. CDR3 region: CSASGTGGEQYF. Here the CDR3 DNA reads TGCAGTGCTAGTGGGACAGGGGGCGAGCAGTACTTC.

This clonotype was seen a few times. The CDR3 bases are TGTGCCAGCAGCGGGACAAGGGGCACAGATACGCAGTATTTT. Translated, it gives CASSGTRGTDTQYF. The chain joins TRBV25-1 to TRBJ2-3; D possibly corresponds to TRBD1 (6 bases). The CDR3 is 14 amino acids. V was cut by 6 bases and J by 1 base, with 11 bases left in between. Germline-derived CDR1 and CDR2 are MGHDK and SYGVNS.

This clonotype has just a few counts. This sequence joins TRBV28 and TRBJ2-3, with 10 bases that match TRBD2. Germline loops: CDR1 MDHEN, CDR2 SYDVKM. V lost 4 bases to trimming and J lost 4 bases; unmatched junction nucleotides: 8. The CDR3 length is 16 residues. CDR3 bases: TGTGCCAGCAGTTCTGGCGCAGCGGGAGGGTCAGATACGCAGTATTTT. This sequence encodes CASSSGAAGGSDTQYF. The full variable domain, in which reference TRBV28 and TRBJ2-3 provide the parts outside the CDR3, is DVKVTQSSRYLVKRTGEKVFLECVQDMDHENMFWYRQDPGLGLRLIYFSYDVKMKEKGDIPEGYSVSREKKERFSLILESASTNQTSMYLCASSSGAAGGSDTQYFGPGTRLTVL.